These 31 T cell receptor beta chains were all obtained from the same sample, sequenced in a study of response to subunit inactivated influenza vaccine. Using its own MiXCR run on the RT-PCR reads, TCRdb lists one record per CDR3 protein. The sample gives 700,000 to 800,000 distinct CDR3 sequences, approximately 17% of which show up once; roughly a tenth is in the top ten. Sequences were derived from PBMCs from blood, sampled around 5 days after vaccination. These receptors all stem from a man in his fifties who received an inactivated influenza vaccine.

The rearrangement links TRBV10-1 to TRBJ2-7, with 8 bases identical to TRBD1. This CDR3 has 13 residues. The germline gives CDR1 WNHNN, CDR2 SYGVQD (reference sequence). J was trimmed by 5 bases and V by 5 bases; bases with no gene match: 5. CDR3 sequence reads: CASSNAGGDEQYF. The DNA of the CDR3 is TGCGCCAGCAGTAACGCAGGGGGCGACGAGCAGTACTTC.

This clonotype was detected a few times. This rearrangement joins TRBV20-1 to TRBJ2-5; D is tentatively TRBD1 or TRBD2 (5 bases each). Trimming left V 4 bases short and J 5 bases short, with 17 bases between. Germline V CDR1 and CDR2: DFQATT, SNEGSKA (reference sequence). The CDR3 is made up of 14 amino acids. CDR3 sequence reads: CSAIPGRIMETQYF. CDR3 DNA: TGCAGTGCTATCCCGGGACGGATAATGGAGACCCAGTACTTC.

In its sample, this clonotype was seen a few times. The chain uses TRBV7-8 and TRBJ1-3; perhaps TRBD1 as D (5 bases). Trimming took 1 base from V and 0 from J, leaving 16 bases between them. The CDR3 runs 18 residues. Germline V gives CDR1 SGHVS, CDR2 FQNEAQ. This CDR3 is CASSLVRPGVNSGNTIYF. The CDR3 nucleotides read TGTGCCAGCAGCTTAGTACGGCCGGGGGTCAACTCTGGAAACACCATATATTTT.

The CDR3 loop is CASRDRGRRETQYF. DNA for the CDR3: TGTGCCAGCAGGGACAGGGGGCGCAGAGAGACCCAGTACTTC. The chain combines TRBV6-1 with TRBJ2-5, with 11 nucleotides matching TRBD1. Germline V CDR1 and CDR2: MNHNS, SASEGT. V lost 6 bases to trimming and J lost 4 bases; unmatched junction nucleotides: 4. CDR3 length: 14 residues.

This chain uses TRBV27 with TRBJ2-7; D is perhaps TRBD2 (6 bases). Trimming removed 2 bases at V and 3 bases at J, with 11 bases between. The CDR3 sequence is 14 residues long. Looked up from germline, CDR1 is MNHEY and CDR2 is SMNVEV (reference sequence). CDR3 DNA: TGTGCCAGCAGTTTAGGGGGGATCCACTACGAGCAGTACTTC. This encodes CASSLGGIHYEQYF.

In this sample, this clonotype turned up many times. The V gene is TRBV20-1, the J gene TRBJ2-6; D is unclear. Germline V lookup: CDR1 DFQATT, CDR2 SNEGSKA (reference sequence). The CDR3 is made up of 12 amino acids. This CDR3 is CRPLSGANVLTF. CDR3 coding DNA: TGCAGGCCCCTCTCTGGGGCCAACGTCCTGACTTTC.

The chain has TRBV6-5 and TRBJ2-5, with a tentative D call TRBD2 (7 bases). The CDR3 totals 16 residues. In germline, CDR1 is MNHEY, CDR2 SVGAGI. The V gene lost 0 bases and the J gene lost 4 bases, with 15 bases spanning the gap. The CDR3 DNA reads TGTGCCAGCAGTTACTCGGGGGGGGCCCGACCAGAGACCCAGTACTTC. Protein sequence: CASSYSGGARPETQYF.

This clonotype was recorded a few times. The chain joins TRBV5-1 to TRBJ2-2; the D gene could be TRBD1 or TRBD2 (6 bases each). V lost 4 bases to trimming and J lost 5 bases, with 21 bases between them. The CDR3 consists of 17 residues. The germline V gene encodes CDR1 SGHRS and CDR2 YFSETQ. In DNA form, the CDR3 reads TGCGCCAGCAGCGCCCAGCTAGCGCCCACAGGGACCGGGGAGCTGTTTTTT. Amino acid sequence: CASSAQLAPTGTGELFF.

This clonotype was counted a few times. The V and J genes are TRBV29-1 and TRBJ2-2, with D possibly being TRBD2 (5 bases). The germline V gene has CDR1 SQVTM and CDR2 ANQGSEA. The CDR3 is 14 residues long. The V end lost 1 base, the J end lost 7 bases, and 13 bases lay between the germline ends. This chain's CDR3 is CSVEVRPGVGELFF. Here the CDR3 DNA reads TGCAGCGTTGAAGTTCGACCCGGGGTCGGGGAGCTGTTTTTT.

This clonotype was counted many times. The V gene is TRBV29-1, the J gene TRBJ2-2; D perhaps matches TRBD2 (6 bases). The CDR3 runs to 12 residues. The germline V gene encodes CDR1 SQVTM and CDR2 ANQGSEA. V was clipped by 5 bases and J by 4 bases, with 8 bases between them. The CDR3: CSVWDSTGELFF. The DNA of the CDR3 is TGCAGCGTTTGGGACTCCACCGGGGAGCTGTTTTTT.

The chain combines TRBV29-1 with TRBJ2-6; D may correspond to TRBD1 or TRBD2 (6 bases each). CDR3 length: 16 amino acids. Germline V gene sequence: CDR1 SQVTM, CDR2 ANQGSEA. V lost 3 bases and J 4 bases, leaving 16 bases between the germline ends. The CDR3 reads CSVDRPGAGGANVLTF. The CDR3 DNA reads TGCAGCGTTGATCGCCCGGGGGCTGGAGGGGCCAACGTCCTGACTTTC.

The rearrangement joins TRBV6-2 or TRBV6-3 to TRBJ2-7; 7 nucleotides agree with TRBD2. This CDR3 region has 15 residues. Per the germline V gene, CDR1 is MNHEY and CDR2 is SVGEGT. V shed 6 bases and J 0 bases; nucleotides not matched to a gene: 8. The CDR3 DNA reads TGTGCCAGCAGCAACACTCGCGGGGGCTCCTACGAGCAGTACTTC. Encoded protein: CASSNTRGGSYEQYF.

This clonotype has a handful of counts. The rearrangement uses TRBV24-1 and TRBJ1-2; D is unclear. Germline-derived CDR1 and CDR2 are KGHDR and SFDVKD. This CDR3 spans 12 amino acids. The V and J ends lost 1 base and 3 bases respectively, with 2 bases between them. DNA of the CDR3: TGTGCCACCAGTGATTTCGACTATGGCTACACCTTC. It encodes CATSDFDYGYTF.

This clonotype was seen more than once but under ten times. V and J are TRBV12-3 or TRBV12-4 and TRBJ1-1; no reliable D call. The CDR3 loop spans 13 amino acids. Trimming pared 4 bases from V and 1 base from J, leaving 7 bases between. The CDR3 loop is CASSSTENTEAFF. In DNA, the CDR3 is TGTGCCAGCAGTTCAACAGAGAACACTGAAGCTTTCTTT.

This clonotype showed up just a few times. The chain recombines TRBV7-2 with TRBJ2-3; the match to TRBD2 covers 8 bases. Germline values: CDR1 SGHTA, CDR2 FQGNSA. The CDR3 contains 17 residues. The junction had 9 bases not matched to a gene; V was cut back by 3 bases and J by 1 base. CDR3 DNA sequence: TGTGCCAGCAGCTTCGTCTCAGGAGCGGGGGGCACAGATACGCAGTATTTT. Amino acid sequence: CASSFVSGAGGTDTQYF.

The chain's CDR3 is CASSRLTGQFSYNEQFF. In DNA form, the CDR3 reads TGTGCCAGCAGTCGCCTAACGGGACAGTTTTCCTACAATGAGCAGTTCTTC. This chain joins TRBV12-3 or TRBV12-4 and TRBJ2-1, with 7 bases aligning to TRBD1. This CDR3 spans 17 amino acids. The J segment lost 1 base and the V segment lost 5 bases, leaving 11 bases of the junction unmatched.

This clonotype has a handful of counts. The rearrangement joins TRBV10-3 to TRBJ2-3, with 7 bases aligning to TRBD2. The V segment lost 2 bases and the J segment 0 bases; nucleotides outside the gene matches: 2. The CDR3 totals 15 residues. The germline gives CDR1 ENHRY, CDR2 SYGVKD. CDR3 in amino acids: CAISEKRGSTDTQYF. CDR3 DNA sequence: TGTGCCATCAGTGAGAAGCGGGGTAGCACAGATACGCAGTATTTT.

This clonotype was observed a handful of times. The chain combines TRBV6-2 or TRBV6-3 with TRBJ2-7, with D tentatively TRBD1 or TRBD2 (5 bases each). This CDR3 spans 17 amino acids. Between the trimmed V and J ends, which lost 0 bases and 1 base, there was a span of 16 bases. CDR1 and CDR2 from the germline V gene are MNHEY and SVGEGT. The CDR3 DNA reads TGTGCCAGCAGTTACTCCGGGACGGCTGTCGGGTCCTACGAGCAGTACTTC. Translation gives CASSYSGTAVGSYEQYF.

The chain couples TRBV29-1 to TRBJ2-3; D could derive from TRBD1 or TRBD2 (5 bases each). The CDR3 sequence is 14 residues long. V lost 7 bases and J 0 bases, leaving 14 bases between the germline ends. Per the germline V gene, CDR1 is SQVTM and CDR2 is ANQGSEA. This chain's CDR3 is CSATLGTSTDTQYF. The CDR3 DNA follows: TGCAGCGCCACCCTCGGGACCAGCACAGATACGCAGTATTTT.

This clonotype was detected only a few times. The chain joins TRBV4-1 to TRBJ1-1; D is perhaps TRBD1 (5 bases). This CDR3 has 17 residues. V dropped 0 bases and J dropped 0 bases, with 14 bases sitting between them. CDR1 and CDR2 from the germline V gene are MGHRA and YSYEKL. The CDR3 reads CASSQDHRTQMNTEAFF. CDR3 in DNA: TGCGCCAGCAGCCAAGATCATCGGACACAAATGAACACTGAAGCTTTCTTT.

The V gene is TRBV7-7, the J gene TRBJ2-7; TRBD2 matches at 10 bases. The V gene end was trimmed by 1 base and the J gene end by 5 bases; junction bases not matched to a gene: 11. Per the germline V gene, CDR1 is SSHAT and CDR2 is FNYEAQ (reference sequence). The CDR3 consists of 17 residues. The CDR3 region is CASSLDLGTSVINEQYF. CDR3 DNA sequence: TGTGCCAGCAGCTTAGATTTGGGGACTAGCGTTATCAACGAGCAGTACTTC.

Only a few counts were recorded for this clonotype. This rearrangement joins TRBV14 to TRBJ2-7; the D gene is possibly TRBD1 (5 bases). The V end was cut by 4 bases, the J end by 3 bases, with 13 bases between. The CDR3 spans 14 residues. CDR1 and CDR2 (germline): SGHDN, FVKESK. CDR3 nucleotide sequence: TGTGCCAGCAGCCGGGGCTCCGCGCACTACGAGCAGTACTTC. Translation gives CASSRGSAHYEQYF.

The J gene is TRBJ2-2, the V gene TRBV7-2, with D possibly matching TRBD1 (6 bases). Trimming cost V 3 bases and J 7 bases, with 15 bases left between them. Germline values: CDR1 SGHTA, CDR2 FQGNSA. The CDR3 runs to 15 residues. CDR3 DNA sequence: TGTGCCAGCAGCTTTGACCACAAGGGGGTCGGGGAGCTGTTTTTT. This gives the protein CASSFDHKGVGELFF.

This clonotype was counted a few times. The chain uses TRBV15 and TRBJ1-1; D is ambiguous. Trimming removed 0 bases at V and 5 bases at J, with 4 bases between. CDR1 LNHNV and CDR2 YYDKDF come from the germline V gene (reference sequence). This CDR3 is built from 12 residues. The CDR3 DNA follows: TGTGCCACCAGCAGAGATGAAACTGAAGCTTTCTTT. As protein: CATSRDETEAFF. Looking up the rest from reference TRBV15 and TRBJ1-1 gives the full variable domain: DAMVIQNPRYQVTQFGKPVTLSCSQTLNHNVMYWYQQKSSQAPKLLFHYYDKDFNNEADTPDNFQSRRPNTSFCFLDIRSPGLGDTAMYLCATSRDETEAFFGQGTRLTVV.

This clonotype was recorded at least ten times. The V and J genes are TRBV12-3 or TRBV12-4 and TRBJ1-1, with a weak D call TRBD1 (6 bases). CDR3 length: 14 amino acids. Trimming took 5 bases from V and 0 from J, leaving 10 bases between them. The CDR3 DNA reads TGTGCCAGCAGTCCCGGGACATTGAACACTGAAGCTTTCTTT. This translates into CASSPGTLNTEAFF.

This clonotype showed up just a few times. V and J are TRBV29-1 and TRBJ2-7; 8 nucleotides line up with TRBD1. Germline V CDR1 and CDR2: SQVTM, ANQGSEA. The CDR3 runs to 13 residues. Losses at the gene ends were 8 bases for V and 5 bases for J; bases not matched to a gene: 11. The CDR3: CSITGTGGDEQYF. The CDR3 bases are TGCAGCATTACCGGGACAGGTGGGGACGAGCAGTACTTC.

This clonotype was picked up many times. This chain joins TRBV12-3 or TRBV12-4 and TRBJ2-5, with D possibly being TRBD1 (5 bases). The CDR3 is made up of 13 amino acids. V was trimmed by 5 bases and J by 2 bases, leaving 9 bases between them. The CDR3 here is CASSRQRQETQYF. The CDR3 coding sequence is TGTGCCAGCAGTCGACAGCGACAAGAGACCCAGTACTTC.

This chain links TRBV20-1 with TRBJ2-7; the match to TRBD2 covers 11 bases. The germline V gene encodes CDR1 DFQATT and CDR2 SNEGSKA (reference sequence). V lost 1 base to trimming and J lost 3 bases; unmatched junction nucleotides: 2. The length of the CDR3 is 14 residues. The CDR3 sequence: CSARGLAGYYEQYF. The CDR3 DNA reads as TGCAGTGCTAGAGGACTAGCGGGATACTACGAGCAGTACTTC.

This clonotype was seen more than once but under ten times. The chain employs TRBV5-1 and TRBJ2-1; D might be TRBD1 or TRBD2, each matching 5 bases. Deletions cut 0 bases from V and 0 bases from J, with 13 bases between. The CDR3 is 17 residues long. In germline, CDR1 is SGHRS, CDR2 YFSETQ. The CDR3 bases are TGCGCCAGCAGCTTGGAATCAGAGGGGAGCTCCTACAATGAGCAGTTCTTC. This codes for CASSLESEGSSYNEQFF.

The rearrangement uses TRBV6-2 or TRBV6-3 and TRBJ2-1; D is ambiguous. The V gene's germline CDR1 is MNHEY and CDR2 SVGEGT. V gave up 1 base and J gave up 5 bases, with 15 bases separating them. This CDR3 is built from 16 residues. The CDR3, as DNA: TGTGCCAGCAGTTACTGGACCCTGGACCCCAACAATGAGCAGTTCTTC. It codes for CASSYWTLDPNNEQFF.

In its sample, this clonotype was seen many times. The chain carries TRBV20-1 and TRBJ2-1; 8 nucleotides match TRBD2. The CDR3 totals 12 residues. The germline V gene encodes CDR1 DFQATT and CDR2 SNEGSKA (reference sequence). Losses at the gene ends were 6 bases for V and 7 bases for J; bases not matched to a gene: 5. As DNA, the CDR3 is TGCAGTGCCAGACTAGCGAGGAATGAGCAGTTCTTC. Encoded protein: CSARLARNEQFF.